This T cell receptor beta chain comes out of a study of CD8 T cells in Susac syndrome. Across the whole study: Among the Susac syndrome patients who underwent sequencing, more than 5 had clinically active disease, while 8 or 9 of them were in remission. Blood was drawn from Susac syndrome patients while they were therapy-naive, on corticosteroids, or on intravenous immunoglobulin alone. Whole-study results and caveats: Among active patients and in TEMRA cells, CD8+ clonal expansion in Susac reached its peak.

This CDR3 has 15 residues. Germline CDR1 LNHDA, CDR2 SQIVND (reference sequence). V gave up 3 bases and J gave up 7 bases, with 16 bases separating them. TEMRA cells were FACS-enriched, while CD8+ and CD4+ T cells were negatively isolated. When the RNA was reverse transcribed, random hexamers were used with an input of roughly 0.5 to 1 ug. TCRdb independently ran MiXCR on the immunoSEQ multiplex PCR reads; one entry per CDR3 protein. The table has some 130,000 distinct CDR3 sequences, approximately 95% seen once. Only one count was recorded for this clonotype. The antigen is not known. The genes are TRBV19 and TRBJ2-1; D is possibly TRBD1 or TRBD2 (5 bases each). Sequenced: CD8+ T cells from PBMCs. The clonotype originates from a human donor with Susac syndrome. The CDR3 protein is CASSIWGSPGNEQFF. In nucleotides, the CDR3 is TGTGCCAGTAGTATCTGGGGGAGCCCGGGAAATGAGCAGTTCTTC.